Each of the 28 T cell receptor beta chains below was sequenced from the same sample in a study of blood T cell repertoires in COVID-19. Data came from immunoSEQ multiplex PCR; TCRdb stores just in-frame clones and leaves some out. This sample carries 25,000 to 35,000 clones, 65% to 70% of them seen once, and the ten largest clones take around 17%. The sample was peripheral blood. The source of these receptors is a human donor in a cohort sampled during active COVID-19.

This chain joins TRBV5-1 and TRBJ1-1; 7 bases agree with TRBD1. Looked up from germline, CDR1 is SGHRS and CDR2 is YFSETQ. The CDR3 extends over 15 amino acids. Trimming at V came to 0 bases and at J to 5 bases, leaving 7 bases not matched to a gene. The CDR3 loop reads CASSLEKGALTEAFF. The CDR3 coding sequence is TGCGCCAGCAGCTTGGAGAAGGGGGCTCTGACTGAAGCTTTCTTT.

V gene TRBV7-8 combines with J gene TRBJ2-7, with 7 positions matching TRBD1. The CDR3 is 16 amino acids. With 2 bases clipped from V and 0 bases from J, the junction kept 7 bases outside the gene matches. The germline gives CDR1 SGHVS, CDR2 FQNEAQ. The DNA for the CDR3 is TGTGCCAGCAGCTTACTACAGGGGTGGGACTCCTACGAGCAGTACTTC. It yields the protein CASSLLQGWDSYEQYF.

This chain uses TRBV5-1 with TRBJ1-1; 7 nucleotides agree with TRBD1. CDR1 SGHRS and CDR2 YFSETQ come from the germline V gene. The J segment lost 5 bases and the V segment lost 6 bases, leaving 7 bases of the junction unmatched. CDR3 length: 13 amino acids. The CDR3 region has the DNA TGCGCCAGCATCGATCCAGGGGGGACTGAAGCTTTCTTT. Its translation is CASIDPGGTEAFF.

This chain links TRBV7-2 with TRBJ2-1; 10 bases agree with TRBD2. The CDR3 consists of 15 residues. The junction had 8 bases not matched to a gene; V was cut back by 3 bases and J by 9 bases. CDR1 and CDR2 from the germline V gene are SGHTA and FQGNSA. This chain's CDR3 is CASSFLAGVEGEQFF. CDR3 nucleotides: TGTGCCAGCAGCTTTCTAGCGGGAGTTGAGGGTGAGCAGTTCTTC.

This clone was detected once. The rearrangement joins TRBV15 to TRBJ2-5; 11 bases agree with TRBD2. Germline assignment: CDR1 LNHNV and CDR2 YYDKDF (reference sequence). The V gene end was trimmed by 1 base and the J gene end by 4 bases; junction bases not matched to a gene: 11. CDR3 size: 18 residues. CDR3 DNA: TGTGCCACCAGCAGAGCGACTAGCGGGGCTTTCGGCGGAGAGACCCAGTACTTC. Encoded protein: CATSRATSGAFGGETQYF.

This clone was observed a few times. The chain uses TRBV5-5 and TRBJ1-1; D might be TRBD1 (6 bases). The CDR3 sequence is 15 residues long. CDR1 SGHKS and CDR2 YYEKEE come from the germline V gene (reference sequence). V gave up 4 bases and J gave up 0 bases, with 13 bases separating them. The CDR3 loop reads CASSEDRFMNTEAFF. The CDR3 DNA follows: TGTGCCAGCAGCGAGGACAGATTTATGAACACTGAAGCTTTCTTT.

The chain links TRBV4-3 to TRBJ1-4; TRBD1 aligns across 7 bases. CDR3 length equals 16 residues. V shed 0 bases, J shed 5 bases, and the junction held 6 bases outside the gene matches. CDR1 LGHNA and CDR2 YSLEER come from the germline V gene. CDR3 protein: CASSQDRTGVNEKLFF. The CDR3, as DNA: TGCGCCAGCAGCCAAGATAGGACAGGAGTAAATGAAAAACTGTTTTTT.

The chain joins TRBV7-9 to TRBJ2-1; D is possibly TRBD2 (6 bases). Looked up from germline, CDR1 is SEHNR and CDR2 is FQNEAQ (reference sequence). Trimming removed 7 bases at V and 8 bases at J, with 18 bases between. The CDR3 runs 14 residues. DNA of the CDR3: TGTGCCAGCACCTTCGGGACTTATCGCGATGAGCAGTTCTTC. Translation gives CASTFGTYRDEQFF.

This clone came up many times. The CDR3 protein is CASRLLWEQYF. CDR3 DNA sequence: TGTGCCAGCAGACTACTTTGGGAGCAGTACTTC. The J gene is TRBJ2-7, the V gene TRBV2; D remains ambiguous. The CDR3 covers 11 residues. Deletions cut 6 bases from V and 7 bases from J, with 10 bases between. Germline values: CDR1 SNHLY, CDR2 FYNNEI. The entire variable domain, with the rest obtained from reference TRBV2 and TRBJ2-7, is as follows: EPEVTQTPSHQVTQMGQEVILRCVPISNHLYFYWYRQILGQKVEFLVSFYNNEISEKSEIFDDQFSVERPDGSNFTLKIRSTKLEDSAMYFCASRLLWEQYFGPGTRLTVT.

This clone turned up a few times. CDR3 amino acids: CASSLAVRAGGYEQYF. As DNA, the CDR3 is TGTGCCAGCAGCTTAGCGGTTCGGGCTGGAGGCTACGAGCAGTACTTC. V gene TRBV7-2 combines with J gene TRBJ2-7, with D perhaps TRBD2 (5 bases). Germline loops: CDR1 SGHTA, CDR2 FQGNSA. The V end was cut by 0 bases, the J end by 3 bases, with 15 bases between. This CDR3 has 16 residues. Supplemented by reference TRBV7-2 and TRBJ2-7, the full variable domain reads GAGVSQSPSNKVTEKGKDVELRCDPISGHTALYWYRQSLGQGLEFLIYFQGNSAPDKSGLPSDRFSAERTGGSVSTLTIQRTQQEDSAVYLCASSLAVRAGGYEQYFGPGTRLTVT.

The chain uses TRBV10-3 and TRBJ2-6; 9 nucleotides agree with TRBD1. Germline loops: CDR1 ENHRY, CDR2 SYGVKD. V trimming: 4 bases; J trimming: 2 bases; junction bases outside the gene matches: 6. The CDR3 is 17 residues long. CDR3 amino acids: CAISGGTGKTGANVLTF. CDR3 in DNA: TGTGCCATCAGTGGAGGGACAGGGAAGACTGGGGCCAACGTCCTGACTTTC.

V gene TRBV5-4 combines with J gene TRBJ2-7; D unresolved. V was cut by 4 bases and J by 0 bases, with 5 bases left in between. This CDR3 is 12 amino acids long. The germline V gene has CDR1 SGHNT and CDR2 YYREEE (reference sequence). CDR3 bases: TGTGCCAGCAGCGTTAGCTCCTACGAGCAGTACTTC. Its translation: CASSVSSYEQYF.

DNA for the CDR3: TGTGCCAGCAGTCCCTCCGACAGGGCGTCCTATGGCTACACCTTC. The encoded protein is CASSPSDRASYGYTF. V gene TRBV28 combines with J gene TRBJ1-2; 7 bases are shared with TRBD1. This CDR3 contains 15 residues. Germline values: CDR1 MDHEN, CDR2 SYDVKM. The V gene end was trimmed by 5 bases and the J gene end by 4 bases; junction bases not matched to a gene: 10.

The V call is TRBV7-8, the J call TRBJ2-5; TRBD2 agrees at 8 bases. This CDR3 is built from 15 residues. Germline trimming cut 0 bases from V and 3 bases from J; bases unmatched to any gene: 3. Germline lookup yields CDR1 SGHVS and CDR2 FQNEAQ. CDR3 sequence: CASSLAVAGKETQYF. In DNA, the CDR3 is TGTGCCAGCAGCTTAGCCGTAGCGGGAAAAGAGACCCAGTACTTC.

The V call is TRBV18, the J call TRBJ1-5, with TRBD1 identical over 9 bases. The V gene end was trimmed by 3 bases and the J gene end by 4 bases; junction bases not matched to a gene: 7. The CDR3 is 16 amino acids. The germline V gene has CDR1 KGHSH and CDR2 LQKENI. CDR3 amino acids: CASSPYGDRANQPQHF. The DNA for the CDR3 is TGTGCCAGCTCACCGTATGGGGACAGGGCTAATCAGCCCCAGCATTTT.

The J gene is TRBJ2-1, the V gene TRBV4-3, with 13 bases matching TRBD2. Germline V gives CDR1 LGHNA, CDR2 YSLEER. Trimming at V came to 4 bases and at J to 9 bases, leaving 6 bases not matched to a gene. The CDR3 totals 15 residues. CDR3 sequence reads: CASSPGLAGMGEQFF. CDR3 in DNA: TGCGCCAGCAGCCCGGGACTAGCGGGAATGGGTGAGCAGTTCTTC.

V usage is TRBV18 and J usage is TRBJ1-5; possibly TRBD1 for D (5 bases). Per the germline V gene, CDR1 is KGHSH and CDR2 is LQKENI. CDR3 size: 13 residues. The germline V and J ends were trimmed by 3 bases and 6 bases, with 9 bases remaining between them. CDR3 sequence (DNA): TGTGCCAGCTCACCCCAGGGTTCTCAGCCCCAGCATTTT. Protein product: CASSPQGSQPQHF. Combining the CDR3 with reference TRBV18 and TRBJ1-5 gives the whole variable domain NAGVMQNPRHLVRRRGQEARLRCSPMKGHSHVYWYRQLPEEGLKFMVYLQKENIIDESGMPKERFSAEFPKEGPSILRIQQVVRGDSAAYFCASSPQGSQPQHFGDGTRLSIL.

This chain uses TRBV24-1 with TRBJ2-1; a weak D match, TRBD2 (5 bases). CDR3 length: 15 residues. Trimming left V 1 base short and J 9 bases short, with 15 bases between. CDR1 and CDR2 (germline): KGHDR, SFDVKD. In nucleotides, the CDR3 is TGTGCCACCAGTGATTTTCAGCGGCCTCCATTTGAGCAGTTCTTC. Encoded protein: CATSDFQRPPFEQFF.

The chain is built from TRBV7-9 and TRBJ2-7; 8 nucleotides match TRBD2. The CDR3 runs to 15 residues. Germline V gene lookup returns CDR1 SEHNR and CDR2 FQNEAQ (reference sequence). With V trimmed by 5 bases and J by 6 bases, 12 bases remained unmatched. DNA of the CDR3: TGTGCCAGCAGCCCACCGGGACTAGAGGGACTCGAGCAGTACTTC. Protein product: CASSPPGLEGLEQYF.

The chain couples TRBV6-5 to TRBJ2-2; the match to TRBD1 covers 9 bases. The CDR3 loop spans 14 amino acids. The trim removed 6 bases at V and 4 bases at J, leaving 3 bases unmatched. Per the germline V gene, CDR1 is MNHEY and CDR2 is SVGAGI. CDR3 nucleotides: TGTGCCAGCAGCGGACAGGGGCTCACCGGGGAGCTGTTTTTT. This encodes CASSGQGLTGELFF.

The chain links TRBV7-9 to TRBJ2-1; TRBD2 is a possible D gene (6 bases). This CDR3 spans 13 amino acids. Germline lookup yields CDR1 SEHNR and CDR2 FQNEAQ (reference sequence). V was trimmed by 5 bases and J by 5 bases, leaving 10 bases between them. The CDR3 nucleotides are TGTGCCAGCAGCGGGAGGTCTAACAATGAGCAGTTCTTC. Translated: CASSGRSNNEQFF.

The chain is built from TRBV18 and TRBJ2-2; TRBD1 matches at 7 bases. J lost 3 bases, V lost 0 bases, and 7 bases had no gene match. The length of the CDR3 is 17 residues. The V gene's germline CDR1 is KGHSH and CDR2 LQKENI. CDR3 in amino acids: CASSPPARGPYTGELFF. CDR3 bases: TGTGCCAGCTCACCACCGGCGAGGGGGCCATACACCGGGGAGCTGTTTTTT.

This clone is labeled medium-sized. This chain links TRBV10-3 with TRBJ1-2; D remains unclear. Germline CDR1 is ENHRY and CDR2 is SYGVKD. This CDR3 spans 12 amino acids. Trimming left V 2 bases short and J 8 bases short, with 9 bases between. The CDR3 DNA sequence: TGTGCCATCAGTGAGGGCGGATTGGGCTACACCTTC. Amino acid sequence: CAISEGGLGYTF.

The chain has TRBV7-3 and TRBJ1-2; D remains unclear. Trimming took 5 bases from V and 4 from J, leaving 20 bases between them. The CDR3 has 16 amino acids. CDR1 SGHTA and CDR2 FQGTGA come from the germline V gene. CDR3 sequence (DNA): TGTGCCAGCAGCCCGGCCCCTGGCGGTACCCTCTATGGCTACACCTTC. This sequence encodes CASSPAPGGTLYGYTF.

The V call is TRBV7-8, the J call TRBJ2-5; possibly TRBD2 for D (5 bases). Trimming pared 5 bases from V and 5 bases from J, leaving 9 bases between. Germline assignment: CDR1 SGHVS and CDR2 FQNEAQ. The CDR3 is 12 amino acids. The CDR3 DNA reads as TGTGCCAGCAGCACCGGGGTGGAGACCCAGTACTTC. It codes for CASSTGVETQYF.

This chain connects TRBV10-3 to TRBJ2-1; tentatively, D is TRBD2 (5 bases). CDR1 is ENHRY, CDR2 SYGVKD, per germline. The CDR3 extends over 13 amino acids. V lost 5 bases and J lost 3, with 8 bases in between. The CDR3 sequence: CAISPADYNEQFF. The DNA of the CDR3 is TGTGCCATCAGTCCAGCGGACTACAATGAGCAGTTCTTC.

This clone has more than one count but fewer than ten. V is TRBV7-8 and J is TRBJ1-1, with TRBD1 as a possible D gene (5 bases). This CDR3 region has 15 residues. The V gene lost 9 bases and the J gene lost 0 bases, with 17 bases spanning the gap. Germline V gives CDR1 SGHVS, CDR2 FQNEAQ. CDR3 nucleotides: TGTGCCAGTAGTTGGGGGAGCGGGATGAACACTGAAGCTTTCTTT. Translated: CASSWGSGMNTEAFF.

The chain uses TRBV6-6 and TRBJ2-6, with D perhaps matching TRBD2 (5 bases). CDR1 is MNHNY, CDR2 SVGAGI, per germline (reference sequence). V was clipped by 6 bases and J by 1 base, with 7 bases between them. This CDR3 region has 14 residues. As DNA, the CDR3 is TGTGCCAGCAGCCGGGAATCTGGGGCCAACGTCCTGACTTTC. This sequence encodes CASSRESGANVLTF.